This T cell receptor (beta chain) was sequenced in a study of T cells after yellow fever vaccination. Overall study: Fractions of low cell number were prepared using SMART-Seq v4 Ultra Low Input.

Of note for this clonotype: Its antigen remains unknown.

The length of the CDR3 is 15 residues. Germline CDR1 is MGHRA and CDR2 is YSYEKL. V was pared by 1 base and J by 7 bases, with 4 bases of the junction left unmatched. Overall study results and limits: Weaker, the secondary response peaked sooner, at day 5 versus 15. The appearance of a small share of clonotypes in both CD4 and CD8 compartments was observed.

TCRdb processed the 5' RACE reads anew with MiXCR; each CDR3 protein has one entry. The repertoire consists of about 320,000 distinct CDR3 sequences, with about 4.5% occurring once and the leading ten covering approximately 19%. The receptor comes from a man aged 18 to 30 who received the YFV17D yellow fever vaccine. Source: PBMCs, taken 15 days after the yellow fever booster vaccination. The rearrangement joins TRBV4-1 to TRBJ1-5; 10 positions agree with TRBD1. DNA of the CDR3: TGCGCCAGCAGCCAAGTGACAGGGGGCATACAGCCCCAGCATTTT. It yields the protein CASSQVTGGIQPQHF.